Following are 3 T cell receptor beta chains from one sample sequenced in a study of OX40 agonist ivuxolimab in advanced cancers. Library method: the immunoSEQ multiplex PCR assay. The immuneACCESS repertoire file appears here via TCRdb, limited to in-frame rearrangements. These files lack a portion of the clones; in checked studies, under half of the deficit traces to unresolved V genes, and the cause of the others is not known. Counted in this sample were tens of thousands of clones; about four fifths of them appeared once. Of the sample, 1.2% is held by the ten largest clones. The sample consisted of CD4+ or CD8+ T cells sorted from blood, taken in a trial of the OX40 agonist ivuxolimab. The receptors were sampled from an adult with an advanced solid tumor such as melanoma, head and neck, liver or kidney cancer.

This clone was seen a few times. The chain has TRBV29-1 and TRBJ2-2, with D maybe TRBD1 (6 bases). The germline V gene encodes CDR1 SQVTM and CDR2 ANQGSEA. The CDR3 spans 15 residues. Trimming removed 4 bases at V and 2 bases at J, with 14 bases between. The CDR3 loop reads CSVGSQGINTGELFF. CDR3 sequence (DNA): TGCAGCGTTGGTAGTCAGGGGATCAACACCGGGGAGCTGTTTTTT.

J is TRBJ1-1 and V is TRBV4-1; tentatively, D is TRBD1 (6 bases). The CDR3 consists of 13 residues. Trimming took off 2 bases at V and 5 bases at J, with 9 bases between the two ends. Germline V gene sequence: CDR1 MGHRA, CDR2 YSYEKL. The CDR3 loop is CASSQKTGTEAFF. DNA for the CDR3: TGCGCCAGCAGCCAAAAAACAGGGACTGAAGCTTTCTTT.

This chain joins TRBV5-1 and TRBJ1-1; TRBD1 might be the D (6 bases). Germline-derived CDR1 and CDR2 are SGHRS and YFSETQ. CDR3 length: 15 amino acids. V was clipped by 4 bases and J by 1 base, with 14 bases between them. The CDR3 bases are TGCGCCAGCAGCCCGGGGGCACAGACGAACACTGAAGCTTTCTTT. It codes for CASSPGAQTNTEAFF.